This T cell receptor beta chain was sequenced in a study of T cell repertoires in cytomegalovirus infection. Looking at the study overall: Recently identified HLA-C-restricted and well-studied HLA-B-restricted CMV epitopes were used. Carrying CMV and the relevant HLA type showed in public TCR beta signatures.

This clonotype was picked up many times. Its cognate antigen is unknown. Study-level results: Of the TCR beta families, the public ones yielded a cumulative frequency that identified carriers of CMV plus the relevant HLA. HLA-C-restricted CMV clonotypes gave the most frequent clonotype in two of eight donors.

TCRdb reprocessed the reads with MiXCR, giving one entry per CDR3 protein. This sample has about 570,000 distinct CDR3 sequences, with 40% found just once. This clonotype originated in a human donor in good health (CMV status not recorded). Some clones in this sample may be carry-over from other donors' samples. Sequences were derived from cultured PBMCs, sampled from culture after CMV antigen stimulation.

The CDR3 is CASKRGGSGNEQFF. CDR3 nucleotide sequence: TGTGCCAGCAAGAGGGGGGGGAGTGGCAATGAGCAGTTCTTC. The gene calls are TRBV7-2 and TRBJ2-1; the D gene is possibly TRBD2 (7 bases). The germline CDR1 and CDR2 sequences are SGHTA and FQGNSA. The CDR3 is 14 residues long. The V gene lost 7 bases and the J gene lost 6 bases, with 16 bases spanning the gap.